This TCR beta chain was identified during a study of cytomegalovirus exposure and HLA in healthy donors. For the study at large: Some 180 million T cells yielded some 120 million unique TCR beta sequences in earlier analysis. Study outcomes and limitations: Follow-up analysis found HLA locus-dependent TCR association rates, highest for DRB1 and lowest for HLA-C. Later analysis revealed greater clonal expansion in HLA-associated TCR beta chains than in equally common others.

V lost 4 bases and J 0 bases, leaving 10 bases between the germline ends. The CDR3 has 15 residues. The germline gives CDR1 MNHEY, CDR2 SVGAGI. This clone was recorded once. Antigen: not known. It was with 60 Vbeta and 13 Jbeta primers that the PCR ran. Produced via immunoSEQ multiplex PCR; TCRdb's table is partial and in-frame only. The sample has some 150,000 clones; roughly 80% are singletons. Donors had nominal health at sampling but likely had unrecorded immune exposures. The sequenced sample consisted of PBMCs. V is TRBV6-5 and J is TRBJ2-1; D is ambiguous. The clonotype was recovered from a man aged 30 to 45 in good health and CMV-seronegative. The chain's CDR3 is CASSSTGSSYNEQFF. CDR3 bases: TGTGCCAGCAGTTCGACTGGATCCTCCTACAATGAGCAGTTCTTC.